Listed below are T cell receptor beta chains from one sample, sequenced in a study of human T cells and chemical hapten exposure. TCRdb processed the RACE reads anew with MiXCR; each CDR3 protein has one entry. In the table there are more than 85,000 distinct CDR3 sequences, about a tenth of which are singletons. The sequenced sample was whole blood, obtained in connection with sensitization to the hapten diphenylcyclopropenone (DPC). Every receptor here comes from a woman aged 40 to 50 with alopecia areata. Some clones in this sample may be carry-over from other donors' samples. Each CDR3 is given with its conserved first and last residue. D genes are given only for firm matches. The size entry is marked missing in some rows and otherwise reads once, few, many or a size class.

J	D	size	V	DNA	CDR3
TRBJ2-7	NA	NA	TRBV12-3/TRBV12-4	TGTGCCAGCAGTTTGGGTTTCGTCATATCCTACGAGCAGTACTTC	CASSLGFVISYEQYF
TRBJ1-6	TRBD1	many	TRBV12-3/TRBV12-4	TGTGCCAGCACCACGGGACAGCCTAATTCACCCCTCCACTTT	CASTTGQPNSPLHF
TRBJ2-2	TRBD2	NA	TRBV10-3	TGTGCCATCACCGGAGCGGCTAGCGGGGGCTCGAACACCGGGGAGCTGTTTTTT	CAITGAASGGSNTGELFF
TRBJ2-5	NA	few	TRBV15	TGTGCCACCAGCAGAGATGTGGCGGTGGAGACCCAGTACTTC	CATSRDVAVETQYF
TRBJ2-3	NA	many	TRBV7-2	TGTGCCAGCAGCTTAACCGGGGGCACAGATACGCAGTATTTT	CASSLTGGTDTQYF
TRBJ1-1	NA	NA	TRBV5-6	TGTGCCAGCAGCTTGCCACCAAAGGCTGAAGCTTTCTTT	CASSLPPKAEAFF
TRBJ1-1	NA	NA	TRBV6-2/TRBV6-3	TGTGCCAGCATTTGCGGGCCGAGGGGAACTGAAGCTTTCTTT	CASICGPRGTEAFF
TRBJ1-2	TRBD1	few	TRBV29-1	TGCAGCGTCCCTTCACCCTCAGGGGGCGCAAGCTATGGCTACACCTTC	CSVPSPSGGASYGYTF
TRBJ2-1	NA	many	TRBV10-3	TGTGCCATCGGGGGGACGTCCTACAATGAGCAGTTCTTC	CAIGGTSYNEQFF
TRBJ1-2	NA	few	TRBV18	TGTGCCAGCTCACCATCTAGGCAGGGATTAAACTATGGCTACACCTTC	CASSPSRQGLNYGYTF
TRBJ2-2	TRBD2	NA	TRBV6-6	TGTGCCAGCAAGTTCAGGACTAGCGGGGGGTCCGGGGAGCTGTTTTTT	CASKFRTSGGSGELFF
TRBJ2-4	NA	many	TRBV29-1	TGCAGCGTGTGCAGCGGGTTCTCCGGGGACATTCAGTACTTC	CSVCSGFSGDIQYF
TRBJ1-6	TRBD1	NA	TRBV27	TGTGCCAGCAGTTGGACAGGGTTAAATTCACCCCTCCACTTT	CASSWTGLNSPLHF
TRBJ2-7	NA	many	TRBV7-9	TGTGCCAGCAGCTTAGGGCAGGGGATCGACGAGCAGTACTTC	CASSLGQGIDEQYF
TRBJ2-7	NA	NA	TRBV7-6	TGTGCCAGCAGCTTGAATACGTTTTCCCTCGAGCAGTACTTC	CASSLNTFSLEQYF
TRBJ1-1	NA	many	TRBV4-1	TGCGCCAGCAGCCAAGATCTTGGGCAGAACACTGAAGCTTTCTTT	CASSQDLGQNTEAFF
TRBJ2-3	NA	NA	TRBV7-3	TGTGCCAGCAGCTCCGCAGGGGAAGATACGCAGTATTTT	CASSSAGEDTQYF
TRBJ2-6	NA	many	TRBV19	TGTGCCAGTAGTCCCGACAGCTCTGGGGCCAACGTCCTGACTTTC	CASSPDSSGANVLTF
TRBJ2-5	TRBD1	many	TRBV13	TGTGCCAGCAGCCCGACAGGGGAACAAGAGACCCAGTACTTC	CASSPTGEQETQYF
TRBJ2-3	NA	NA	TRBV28	TGTGCCAGCAACCGGGGGACCCGCAAGTATTTT	CASNRGTRKYF
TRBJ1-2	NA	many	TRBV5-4	TGTGCCAGCAGCTTGGATCCCGGGGGTTACAGCCAGGGCTACACCTTC	CASSLDPGGYSQGYTF
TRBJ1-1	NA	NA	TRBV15	TGTGCCACCAGCAGTAGGGCAGGGAGCGCGGACACTGAAGCTTTCTTT	CATSSRAGSADTEAFF
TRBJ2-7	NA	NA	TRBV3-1	TGTGCCGGCAGCCCCCACAGATCCCGGGAAACTATTATCTACGAGCAGTACTTC	CAGSPHRSRETIIYEQYF
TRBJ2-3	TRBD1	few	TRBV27	TGTGCCAGCAGTTGGCAGGGGGCTAGCACAGATACGCAGTATTTT	CASSWQGASTDTQYF
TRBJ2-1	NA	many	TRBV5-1	TGCGCCAGCAGCCGGGCCGGTGCTTTGGATGAGCAGTTCTTC	CASSRAGALDEQFF
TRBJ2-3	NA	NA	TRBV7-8	TGTGCCAGCAGCTGGCAGCTTACCGATACGCAGTATTTT	CASSWQLTDTQYF
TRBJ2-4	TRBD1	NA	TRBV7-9	TGTGCCAGCCAGGGGGCCAGTCAGTACTTC	CASQGASQYF
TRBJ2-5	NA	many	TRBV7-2	TGTGCCAGCAGCTTAATGGGAGTGCTGCAAGAGACCCAGTACTTC	CASSLMGVLQETQYF
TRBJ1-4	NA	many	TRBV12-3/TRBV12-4	TGTGCCAGCAGTCCTACCCCCGAGACGTCTGCAACTAATGAAAAACTGTTTTTT	CASSPTPETSATNEKLFF
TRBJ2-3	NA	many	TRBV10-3	TGTGCCATCAGTGAAGGGACCTCGGGAATGGATACGCAGTATTTT	CAISEGTSGMDTQYF